This is a list of T cell receptor beta chains from one sample in a study of T cell repertoires in cytomegalovirus infection. These receptors are not linked to any known antigen. MiXCR, run by TCRdb on the reads, gives a single entry per CDR3 protein. Of hundreds of thousands of distinct CDR3 sequences in the sample, roughly a third were seen once. The sample here was cultured PBMCs, taken from culture after CMV antigen stimulation. The source is a human donor in good health (CMV status not recorded). Some clones in this sample may be carry-over from other donors' samples. CDR3s include the opening cysteine and the closing phenylalanine or tryptophan. Fields, in order: clone size, J gene, D gene, V gene, CDR3 DNA, CDR3 protein. A D gene is named only where the DNA matches it firmly. Clone size is not always given. Where it is, it says once, few, many or a class for expanded clones.

>.|TRBJ2-1|.|TRBV7-2
TGTGCCAGCAGCTTACGGTGGGCCTCCGGGGGTCTTGAGCAGTTCTTC
CASSLRWASGGLEQFF
>.|TRBJ2-1|.|TRBV5-4
TGTGCCAGCAGCTTGGATTGGTTTAAGGGGAATGAGCAGTTCTTC
CASSLDWFKGNEQFF
>.|TRBJ1-6|TRBD1|TRBV10-3
TGTGCCATCAGTGGCGGACAGGGAGTCCACTTT
CAISGGQGVHF
>many|TRBJ2-1|.|TRBV7-2
TGTGCCAGCAGCTTAGAGGCAGGCTACAATGAGCAGTTCTTC
CASSLEAGYNEQFF
>.|TRBJ2-1|TRBD1|TRBV20-1
TGCAGTGCTAGAGACCGACAGGGGGGGGTCTACAATGAGCAGTTCTTC
CSARDRQGGVYNEQFF
>.|TRBJ2-1|TRBD1|TRBV24-1
TGTGCCACCAGTGACTACAGGACAGGGGGTTATGAGCAGTTCTTC
CATSDYRTGGYEQFF
>.|TRBJ2-7|.|TRBV20-1
TGCAGTGCTAGAGTCCAGGTCTCCTACGAGCAGTACTTC
CSARVQVSYEQYF
>many|TRBJ2-1|TRBD2|TRBV7-2
TGTGCCAGCAGCCAAGGCGGGACTACTTACAATGAGCAGTTCTTC
CASSQGGTTYNEQFF
>many|TRBJ2-5|.|TRBV7-2
TGTGCCAGCAGCCCAGACCCGGGCCGAGAGACCCAGTACTTC
CASSPDPGRETQYF
>.|TRBJ1-3|.|TRBV5-1
TGCGCCAGCAGCTTGGACAGTGGCTCTGGAAACACCATATATTTT
CASSLDSGSGNTIYF